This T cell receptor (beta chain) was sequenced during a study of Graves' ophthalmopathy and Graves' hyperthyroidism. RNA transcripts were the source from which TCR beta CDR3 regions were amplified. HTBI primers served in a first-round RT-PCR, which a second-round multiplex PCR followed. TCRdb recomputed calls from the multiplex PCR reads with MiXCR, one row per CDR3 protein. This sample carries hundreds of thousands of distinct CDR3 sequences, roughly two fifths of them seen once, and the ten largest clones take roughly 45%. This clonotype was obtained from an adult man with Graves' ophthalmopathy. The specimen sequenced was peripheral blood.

The chain's CDR3 is CASSAGTSVLTF. CDR3 bases: TGTGCCAGCAGTGCCGGGACTAGCGTCCTGACTTTC. The chain has TRBV2 and TRBJ2-6; 8 bases agree with TRBD2. After removal of 4 bases from V and 12 bases from J, the junction contained 2 bases not matched to a gene. The CDR3 runs 12 residues. CDR1 and CDR2 from the germline V gene are SNHLY and FYNNEI.